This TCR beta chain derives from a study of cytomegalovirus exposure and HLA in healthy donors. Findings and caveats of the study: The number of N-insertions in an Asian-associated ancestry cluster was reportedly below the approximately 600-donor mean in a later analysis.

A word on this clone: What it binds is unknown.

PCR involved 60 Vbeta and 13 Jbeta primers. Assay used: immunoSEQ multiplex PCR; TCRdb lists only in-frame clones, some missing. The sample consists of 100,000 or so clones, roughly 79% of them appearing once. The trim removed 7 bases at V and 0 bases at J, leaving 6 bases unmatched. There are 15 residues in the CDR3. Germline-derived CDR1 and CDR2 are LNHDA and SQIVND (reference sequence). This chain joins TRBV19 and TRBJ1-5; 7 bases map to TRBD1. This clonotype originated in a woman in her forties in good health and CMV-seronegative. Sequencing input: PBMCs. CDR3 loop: CASTTDRVSNQPQHF. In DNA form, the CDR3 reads TGTGCCAGTACAACAGACAGGGTTAGCAATCAGCCCCAGCATTTT.